This TCR beta chain came from a study of T-cell memory formation after mild COVID-19. Study overall: Most TCR clusters belonged to a single donor. General observations from the study: For contracting clones, CD4+ ones sat mainly in CM and EM, CD8+ in EMRA.

Germline trimming cut 4 bases from V and 3 bases from J; bases unmatched to any gene: 7. CDR3 length: 16 amino acids. Germline CDR1 MGHRA, CDR2 YSYEKL. One entry per CDR3 protein, called by TCRdb with MiXCR from the 5' RACE reads. Of 110,000 to 150,000 distinct CDR3 sequences listed, around 14% are singletons. This clonotype was found a few times. Its antigen is unidentified. The receptor comes from an adult woman who had mild COVID-19 (a few samples of this study predate the infection). Cell type and time point are not known. V gene TRBV4-1 combines with J gene TRBJ2-3; 10 bases map to TRBD2. The sequenced material came from PBMCs or a T cell subset sorted from them (not recorded which). For the CDR3, the DNA is TGCGCCAGCAGCCTAGTCCTTAGCGGGGGGACAGATACGCAGTATTTT. It specifies CASSLVLSGGTDTQYF.